This T cell receptor beta chain was captured by sequencing in a study of PD-1 blockade in mismatch repair-deficient tumors. Study as a whole: Patients had around 11 mismatch repair-deficient cancer types, all previously treated and progressing. Study results and limitations: Tumor-resident clones, often undetectable pretreatment in blood, expanded then contracted after pembrolizumab.

Sequencing was performed with immunoSEQ multiplex PCR; in TCRdb, only in-frame clones are kept and a portion is missing. This table holds some 130,000 clones, approximately 91% found once. Germline V gene lookup returns CDR1 GTSNPN and CDR2 SVGIG (reference sequence). The CDR3 runs to 12 residues. Trimming took 4 bases from V and 8 from J, leaving 14 bases between them. All patients were mismatch repair deficient, assessed by either PCR or immunohistochemistry. A note on this clone: Its antigen is unknown.

This sequence originates from an adult with mismatch repair-deficient cancer. V usage is TRBV30 and J usage is TRBJ1-2, with D tentatively TRBD1 (5 bases). Sequences were derived from peripheral blood, sampled about 17 months after starting pembrolizumab. The CDR3 nucleotides read TGTGCCTGGACGAGCCAGGGAGACGGCTACACCTTC. As protein: CAWTSQGDGYTF.